These 2 T cell receptor beta chains originate from one sample sequenced in a study of T cell responses to AZD1222 COVID-19 vaccine. Clones were sequenced by immunoSEQ multiplex PCR, and TCRdb holds only the in-frame ones, with some missing. The sample records more than 95,000 clones, almost 95% being singletons. This specimen consisted of peripheral blood, obtained 28 days after the second AZD1222 dose. These receptor sequences come from an adult who received the AZD1222 COVID-19 vaccine.

This chain links TRBV28 with TRBJ1-6, with D unresolved. The V gene lost 4 bases and the J gene lost 9 bases, with 13 bases spanning the gap. This CDR3 is built from 14 residues. Germline CDR1 reads MDHEN; CDR2 reads SYDVKM. CDR3 loop: CASSSGRASSPLHF. For the CDR3, the DNA is TGTGCCAGCAGTTCAGGACGAGCCAGTTCACCCCTCCACTTT.

J is TRBJ2-6 and V is TRBV13; D uncertain. The CDR3 runs to 17 residues. Trimming stripped 1 base from V and 0 bases from J, with 10 bases between. Germline V CDR1 and CDR2: PRHDT, FYEKMQ (reference sequence). Here the CDR3 DNA reads TGTGCCAGCAGCTTAGTCGTTAGTCCCTCTGGGGCCAACGTCCTGACTTTC. Translated: CASSLVVSPSGANVLTF.